These T cell receptor beta chains were read from a single sample in a study of PD-1 blockade in classical Hodgkin lymphoma. The table came from immunoSEQ multiplex PCR; TCRdb's copy has only in-frame clones and leaves some out. There are roughly 64,000 clones in the sample; around nine tenths occur only once, and approximately 8% lies in the top ten. Material: peripheral blood mononuclear cells (PBMCs), obtained before the fourth cycle of nivolumab. These receptors all stem from a human donor with classical Hodgkin lymphoma. Both conserved end residues are part of each CDR3. D genes are given only for firm matches. A row's size may be missing; if present it is once, few, many or a size class.

>TRBV11-1|NA|TRBD1|TRBJ2-1
CASSLEWTGHNEQFF
TGTGCCAGCAGCTTAGAGTGGACAGGGCATAATGAGCAGTTCTTC
>TRBV27|NA|NA|TRBJ1-1
CATLPEAFF
TGTGCCACCCTACCCGAAGCTTTCTTT
>TRBV10-2|NA|NA|TRBJ2-7
CASSDNRVTYEQYF
TGCGCCAGCAGTGACAACCGCGTAACCTACGAGCAGTACTTC
>TRBV6-5|NA|NA|TRBJ2-2
CASSYVLHTGELFF
TGTGCCAGCAGTTACGTTCTGCACACCGGGGAGCTGTTTTTT
>TRBV6-6|NA|NA|TRBJ2-7
CASSYSIASYEQYF
TGTGCCAGCAGTTACTCGATCGCATCCTACGAGCAGTACTTC
>TRBV4-1|once|NA|TRBJ2-1
CASSQGAHPSSYNEQFF
TGCGCCAGCAGCCAGGGCGCCCACCCCTCCTCCTACAATGAGCAGTTCTTC
>TRBV6-1|NA|NA|TRBJ2-3
CATSATGTSTDTQYF
TGTGCCACCTCCGCTACAGGAACTAGCACAGATACGCAGTATTTT
>TRBV6-5|NA|NA|TRBJ1-2
CASSYGGGSYGYTF
TGTGCCAGCAGTTATGGGGGAGGTAGCTATGGCTACACCTTC
>TRBV10-3|NA|TRBD1|TRBJ2-7
CAISDLGQGYEQYF
TGTGCCATCAGTGATTTGGGACAGGGCTACGAGCAGTACTTC
>TRBV5-1|NA|TRBD1|TRBJ2-2
CASSLPTTGGRAGELFF
TGCGCCAGCAGCTTGCCCACCACAGGGGGGCGGGCCGGGGAGCTGTTTTTT
>TRBV10-2|once|NA|TRBJ2-1
CASSESHFTYNEQFF
TGCGCCAGCAGTGAGTCCCATTTCACCTACAATGAGCAGTTCTTC
>TRBV2|NA|TRBD1|TRBJ2-5
CASSETGAFQETQYF
TGTGCCAGCAGTGAAACAGGGGCCTTCCAAGAGACCCAGTACTTC
>TRBV4-1|NA|NA|TRBJ1-5
CASSQGLQDQPQHF
TGCGCCAGCAGCCAAGGGTTGCAGGATCAGCCCCAGCATTTT
>TRBV4-1|NA|NA|TRBJ2-5
CASSQGLLETQYF
TGCGCCAGCAGCCAAGGCCTCTTAGAGACCCAGTACTTC
>TRBV7-8|NA|TRBD1|TRBJ2-5
CASSSDRGREETQYF
TGTGCCAGCAGCTCGGACAGGGGCAGGGAAGAGACCCAGTACTTC
>TRBV7-4|NA|NA|TRBJ1-3
CASSMQGKPGNTIYF
TGTGCCAGCAGCATGCAGGGGAAACCTGGAAACACCATATATTTT
>TRBV5-1|NA|NA|TRBJ1-3
CASSLAGFPGNTIYF
TGCGCCAGCAGCTTGGCCGGGTTTCCTGGAAACACCATATATTTT
>TRBV27|NA|TRBD2|TRBJ2-2
CASSKRLAGLSGELFF
TGTGCCAGCAGTAAAAGACTAGCGGGGCTCTCCGGGGAGCTGTTTTTT
>TRBV5-1|NA|TRBD2|TRBJ2-1
CASSLDSGGYNEQFF
TGCGCCAGCAGCTTGGATAGCGGGGGGTACAATGAGCAGTTCTTC
>TRBV7-9|NA|TRBD1|TRBJ2-7
CASSPGAGTGGYEQYF
TGTGCCAGCAGCCCAGGTGCCGGGACAGGGGGCTACGAGCAGTACTTC
>TRBV7-8|NA|TRBD1|TRBJ2-7
CASSLHTGGYEQYF
TGTGCCAGCAGCTTACATACAGGGGGCTACGAGCAGTACTTC
>TRBV5-1|NA|NA|TRBJ2-7
CASSLGLVLGYEQYF
TGCGCCAGCAGCTTGGGGCTTGTCTTGGGCTACGAGCAGTACTTC
>TRBV6-6|NA|TRBD2|TRBJ2-1
CASSYSSGGAVNEQFF
TGTGCCAGCAGTTATTCGAGCGGGGGGGCGGTTAATGAGCAGTTCTTC
>TRBV28|NA|NA|TRBJ1-2
CASSRSRGYTF
TGTGCCAGCTCCCGATCTCGGGGCTACACCTTC
>TRBV18|few|NA|TRBJ1-5
CASSPETVSNQPQHF
TGTGCCAGCTCACCAGAGACAGTGAGCAATCAGCCCCAGCATTTT
>TRBV7-2|NA|NA|TRBJ1-3
CASSPGGSRSGNTIYF
TGTGCCAGCAGCCCAGGAGGTTCGCGCTCTGGAAACACCATATATTTT
>TRBV29-1|once|NA|TRBJ2-5
CSGWGGPQETQYF
TGCAGCGGGTGGGGGGGCCCCCAAGAGACCCAGTACTTC
>TRBV15|NA|NA|TRBJ2-7
CATSRELDFEQYF
TGTGCCACCAGCAGAGAACTGGATTTCGAGCAGTACTTC
>TRBV11-2|few|NA|TRBJ1-1
CASSQPPVRTEAFF
TGTGCCAGCAGCCAACCGCCCGTCAGGACTGAAGCTTTCTTT
>TRBV21-1|NA|NA|TRBJ1-2
CASRTGTLETNYGYTF
TGTGCCAGCAGGACCGGGACCCTAGAGACTAACTATGGCTACACCTTC
>TRBV28|NA|TRBD2|TRBJ2-1
CASSSHERIGGEFF
TGTGCCAGCAGTTCCCACGAGCGGATTGGGGGGGAGTTCTTC
>TRBV28|once|NA|TRBJ2-7
CASTIGGSYEQYF
TGTGCCAGCACTATAGGAGGGAGCTACGAGCAGTACTTC
>TRBV5-1|NA|NA|TRBJ2-3
CASSLDYTQYF
TGCGCCAGCAGCTTGGACTATACGCAGTATTTT
>TRBV5-1|NA|NA|TRBJ2-1
CASSLNEIRSSYNEQFF
TGCGCCAGCAGCTTGAACGAGATTAGGAGCTCCTACAATGAGCAGTTCTTC
>TRBV28|few|NA|TRBJ2-2
CASSPRVPNTGELFF
TGTGCCAGCAGCCCCCGGGTCCCGAACACCGGGGAGCTGTTTTTT
>TRBV6-5|NA|TRBD1|TRBJ2-7
CASSPGAGQGYEQYF
TGTGCCAGCAGCCCTGGGGCGGGACAGGGGTACGAGCAGTACTTC
>TRBV25-1|NA|TRBD1|TRBJ2-7
CASRGGQVSYEQYF
TGTGCCAGCAGGGGGGGACAGGTCTCCTACGAGCAGTACTTC
>TRBV14|NA|NA|TRBJ2-7
CASSPRAGLGLYEQYF
TGTGCCAGCAGCCCGAGAGCGGGTCTGGGATTATACGAGCAGTACTTC
>TRBV7-3|NA|NA|TRBJ2-3
CASSLVRTDTQYF
TGTGCCAGCAGCTTAGTTCGCACAGATACGCAGTATTTT
>TRBV28|NA|NA|TRBJ2-7
CASSVSGTASYEQYF
TGTGCCAGCAGCGTCAGTGGGACCGCGTCCTACGAGCAGTACTTC
>TRBV13|NA|NA|TRBJ2-3
CASSLALGELTDTQYF
TGTGCCAGCAGCTTAGCCCTCGGTGAACTCACAGATACGCAGTATTTT
>TRBV5-1|NA|NA|TRBJ1-4
CASSRQRDNEKLFF
TGCGCCAGCAGCCGACAGCGAGACAATGAAAAACTGTTTTTT
>TRBV28|NA|TRBD1|TRBJ1-5
CASRTNRGDQPQHF
TGTGCCAGCAGGACCAACAGGGGTGATCAGCCCCAGCATTTT
>TRBV27|NA|TRBD1|TRBJ2-7
CASSWGQGGFEQYF
TGTGCCAGCAGTTGGGGACAGGGGGGTTTTGAGCAGTACTTC
>TRBV7-9|once|NA|TRBJ1-5
CASSLGQVGNQPQHF
TGTGCCAGCAGCTTAGGACAGGTCGGCAATCAGCCCCAGCATTTT
>TRBV7-2|NA|NA|TRBJ2-7
CASSPRTGYEQYF
TGTGCCAGCAGCCCGCGTACGGGGTACGAGCAGTACTTC
>TRBV4-2|NA|TRBD2|TRBJ2-1
CASSQDTSGTRGVGEQFF
TGTGCCAGCAGCCAAGACACCTCCGGGACTAGGGGGGTTGGTGAGCAGTTCTTC
>TRBV27|NA|NA|TRBJ2-3
CASSLAASTDTQYF
TGTGCCAGCAGTTTAGCGGCTAGCACAGATACGCAGTATTTT
>TRBV5-4|NA|NA|TRBJ2-3
CASSSTPRSTDTQYF
TGTGCCAGCAGCTCAACCCCCCGTAGCACAGATACGCAGTATTTT
>TRBV13|NA|NA|TRBJ1-4
CASSLDRDWEKLFF
TGTGCCAGCAGCTTAGACAGAGATTGGGAAAAACTGTTTTTT
>TRBV4-1|NA|NA|TRBJ2-3
CASSQDSLLKYF
TGCGCCAGCAGCCAAGACAGCCTGCTTAAATATTTT
>TRBV4-1|NA|NA|TRBJ2-7
CASSPDGYEQYF
TGCGCCAGCAGCCCAGACGGTTACGAGCAGTACTTC
>TRBV13|NA|NA|TRBJ1-1
CASSPLEQNTEAFF
TGTGCCAGCAGCCCGCTAGAGCAGAACACTGAAGCTTTCTTT
>TRBV4-1|NA|TRBD2|TRBJ2-1
CASSQIAGGPNEQFF
TGCGCCAGCAGCCAGATAGCGGGGGGGCCGAATGAGCAGTTCTTC
>TRBV5-1|NA|NA|TRBJ2-5
CASSLGGVQETQYF
TGCGCCAGCAGCTTGGGCGGGGTCCAAGAGACCCAGTACTTC
>TRBV14|NA|TRBD1|TRBJ1-1
CASSKRQGMNTEAFF
TGTGCCAGCAGCAAGAGACAGGGGATGAACACTGAAGCTTTCTTT
>TRBV18|NA|NA|TRBJ2-3
CASLLGPRQGTQYF
TGTGCCAGCTTATTGGGACCCCGCCAGGGTACGCAGTATTTT
>TRBV6-4|NA|NA|TRBJ2-1
CASITVSGSSYNEQFF
TGTGCCAGCATCACGGTCAGCGGAAGCTCCTACAATGAGCAGTTCTTC
>TRBV6-1|NA|NA|TRBJ2-7
CASTARHPISYEQYF
TGTGCCAGCACCGCTAGACACCCGATCTCCTACGAGCAGTACTTC
>TRBV28|NA|NA|TRBJ2-1
CASQRGDRVIREQFF
TGTGCCAGTCAGCGGGGGGACAGGGTCATTCGGGAGCAGTTCTTC